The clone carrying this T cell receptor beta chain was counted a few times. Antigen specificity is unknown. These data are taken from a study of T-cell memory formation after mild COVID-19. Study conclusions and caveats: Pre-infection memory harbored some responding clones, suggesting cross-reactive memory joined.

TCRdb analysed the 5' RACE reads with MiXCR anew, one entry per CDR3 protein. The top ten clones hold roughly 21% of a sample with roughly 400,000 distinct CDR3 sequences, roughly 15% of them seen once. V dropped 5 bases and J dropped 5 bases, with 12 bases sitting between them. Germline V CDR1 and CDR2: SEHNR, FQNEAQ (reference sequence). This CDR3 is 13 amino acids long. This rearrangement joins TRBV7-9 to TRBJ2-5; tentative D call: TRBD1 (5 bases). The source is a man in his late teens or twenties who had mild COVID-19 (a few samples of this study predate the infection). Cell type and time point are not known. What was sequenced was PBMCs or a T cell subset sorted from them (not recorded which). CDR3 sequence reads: CASSTAGWETQYF. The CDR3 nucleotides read TGTGCCAGCAGCACAGCAGGGTGGGAGACCCAGTACTTC. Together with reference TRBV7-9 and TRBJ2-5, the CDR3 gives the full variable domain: DTGVSQNPRHKITKRGQNVTFRCDPISEHNRLYWYRQTLGQGPEFLTYFQNEAQLEKSRLLSDRFSAERPKGSFSTLEIQRTEQGDSAMYLCASSTAGWETQYFGPGTRLLVL.